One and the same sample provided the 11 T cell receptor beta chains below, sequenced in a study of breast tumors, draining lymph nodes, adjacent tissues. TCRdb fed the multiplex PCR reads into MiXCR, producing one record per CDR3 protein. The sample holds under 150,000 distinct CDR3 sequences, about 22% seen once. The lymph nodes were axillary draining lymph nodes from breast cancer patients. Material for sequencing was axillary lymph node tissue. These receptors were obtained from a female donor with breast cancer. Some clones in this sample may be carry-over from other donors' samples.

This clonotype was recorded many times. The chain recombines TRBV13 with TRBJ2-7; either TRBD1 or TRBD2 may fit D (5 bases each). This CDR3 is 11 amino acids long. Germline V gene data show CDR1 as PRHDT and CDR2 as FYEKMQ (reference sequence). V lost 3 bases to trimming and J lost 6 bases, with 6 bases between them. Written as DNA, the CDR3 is TGTGCCAGCAGCTTGAGGGGCGAGCAGTACTTC. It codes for CASSLRGEQYF. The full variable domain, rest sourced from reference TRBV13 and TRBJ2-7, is AAGVIQSPRHLIKEKRETATLKCYPIPRHDTVYWYQQGPGQDPQFLISFYEKMQSDKGSIPDRFSAQQFSDYHSELNMSSLELGDSALYFCASSLRGEQYFGPGTRLTVT.

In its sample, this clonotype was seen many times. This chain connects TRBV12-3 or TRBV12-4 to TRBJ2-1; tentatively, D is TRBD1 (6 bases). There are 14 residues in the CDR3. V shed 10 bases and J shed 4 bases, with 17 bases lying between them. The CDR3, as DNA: TGTGCCAACCGAAAAGGGACACAATACAATGAGCAGTTCTTC. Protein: CANRKGTQYNEQFF.

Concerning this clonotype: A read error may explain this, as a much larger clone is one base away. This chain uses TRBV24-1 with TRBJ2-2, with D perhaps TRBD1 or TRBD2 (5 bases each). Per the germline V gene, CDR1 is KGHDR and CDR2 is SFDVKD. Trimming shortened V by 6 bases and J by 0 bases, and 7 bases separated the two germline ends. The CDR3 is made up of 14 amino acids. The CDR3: CATSRGANTGELFF. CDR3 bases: TGTGCCACCAGTAGAGGGGCGAACACCGGGGAGCTGTTTTTT.

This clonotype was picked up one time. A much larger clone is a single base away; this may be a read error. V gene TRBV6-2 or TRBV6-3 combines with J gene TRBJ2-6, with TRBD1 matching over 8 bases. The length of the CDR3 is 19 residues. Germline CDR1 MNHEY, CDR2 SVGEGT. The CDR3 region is CASTFLGKRTGTGAYVLTF. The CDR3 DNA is TGTGCCAGCACATTTTTGGGTAAGAGGACAGGGACGGGGGCCTACGTCCTGACTTTC.

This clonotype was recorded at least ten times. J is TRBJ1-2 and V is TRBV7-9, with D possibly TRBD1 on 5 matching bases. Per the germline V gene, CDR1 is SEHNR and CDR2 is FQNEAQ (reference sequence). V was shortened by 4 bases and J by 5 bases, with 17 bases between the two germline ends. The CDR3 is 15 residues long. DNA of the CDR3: TGTGCCAGCAGCTCCGAAGGGGTCGGGAGGTATGGCTACACCTTC. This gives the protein CASSSEGVGRYGYTF. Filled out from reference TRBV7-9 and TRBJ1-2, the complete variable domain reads DTGVSQNPRHKITKRGQNVTFRCDPISEHNRLYWYRQTLGQGPEFLTYFQNEAQLEKSRLLSDRFSAERPKGSFSTLEIQRTEQGDSAMYLCASSSEGVGRYGYTFGSGTRLTVV.

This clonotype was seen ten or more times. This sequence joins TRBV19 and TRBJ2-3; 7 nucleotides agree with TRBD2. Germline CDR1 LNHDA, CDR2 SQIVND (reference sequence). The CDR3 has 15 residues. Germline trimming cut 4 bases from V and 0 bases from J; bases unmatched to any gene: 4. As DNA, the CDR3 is TGTGCCAGTAGTAGACAAGCGGGGAGCACAGATACGCAGTATTTT. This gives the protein CASSRQAGSTDTQYF. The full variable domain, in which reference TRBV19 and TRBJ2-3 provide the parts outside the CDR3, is DGGITQSPKYLFRKEGQNVTLSCEQNLNHDAMYWYRQDPGQGLRLIYYSQIVNDFQKGDIAEGYSVSREKKESFPLTVTSAQKNPTAFYLCASSRQAGSTDTQYFGPGTRLTVL.

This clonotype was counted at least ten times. The CDR3 here is CASSLAGLYSNQPQHF. The CDR3 bases are TGTGCCAGCAGCTTGGCAGGGCTATATAGCAATCAGCCCCAGCATTTT. V and J are TRBV5-6 and TRBJ1-5; a weak D match, TRBD1 (5 bases). Germline V lookup: CDR1 SGHDT, CDR2 YYEEEE. V was pared by 0 bases and J by 0 bases, with 10 bases between. This CDR3 contains 16 residues.

CDR3 sequence: CSAQSSTMNTEAFF. In DNA form, the CDR3 reads TGCAGTGCCCAATCCTCCACTATGAACACTGAAGCTTTCTTT. The chain employs TRBV20-1 and TRBJ1-1; the D is unclear. The V end lost 6 bases, the J end lost 0 bases, and 14 bases lay between the germline ends. CDR1 and CDR2 from the germline V gene are DFQATT and SNEGSKA (reference sequence). The CDR3 extends over 14 amino acids.

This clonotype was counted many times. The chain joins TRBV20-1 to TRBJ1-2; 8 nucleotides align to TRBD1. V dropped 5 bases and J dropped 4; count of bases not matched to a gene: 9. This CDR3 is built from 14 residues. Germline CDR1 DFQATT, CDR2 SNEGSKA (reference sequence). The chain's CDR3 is CSADSGQGGYGYTF. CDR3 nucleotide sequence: TGCAGTGCTGACTCCGGACAGGGCGGCTATGGCTACACCTTC.

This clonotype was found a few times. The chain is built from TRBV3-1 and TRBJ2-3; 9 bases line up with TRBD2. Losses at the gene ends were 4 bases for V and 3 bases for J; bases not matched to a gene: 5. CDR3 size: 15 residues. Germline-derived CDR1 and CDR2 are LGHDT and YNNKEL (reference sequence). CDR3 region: CASSPLAGETDTQYF. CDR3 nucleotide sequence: TGTGCCAGCAGCCCCTTAGCGGGAGAGACAGATACGCAGTATTTT.

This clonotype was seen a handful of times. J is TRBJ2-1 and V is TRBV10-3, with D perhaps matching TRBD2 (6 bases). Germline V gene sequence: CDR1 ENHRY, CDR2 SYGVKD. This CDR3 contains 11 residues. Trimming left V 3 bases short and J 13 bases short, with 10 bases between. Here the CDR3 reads CAISDGGSQFF. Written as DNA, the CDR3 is TGTGCCATCAGTGACGGGGGATCACAGTTCTTC.